These T cell receptor beta chains were read from a single sample in a study of CD8+CD57+ T cells in acquired aplastic anemia. In TCRdb, the reads were re-called with MiXCR into one record per CDR3 protein. This table holds about 58,000 distinct CDR3 sequences, roughly three fifths found once. Sequencing used sorted CD4+, CD8+, or CD8+CD57+ T cells (not recorded which) from PBMCs. These receptors came from a human donor with aplastic anemia. CDR3s include the opening cysteine and the closing phenylalanine or tryptophan. Fields, in order: J gene, clone size, V gene, D gene, CDR3 DNA, CDR3 protein. D genes are given only for firm matches. Size is stated for part of the rows, as once, few or many counts, or as a class when the clone is expanded.

j_gene: TRBJ2-2; abundance: .; v_gene: TRBV5-1; d_gene: .; CDR3nt: TGCGCCAGCCAGACCGGGGACACCGGGGAGCTGTTTTTT; CDR3aa: CASQTGDTGELFF
j_gene: TRBJ1-1; abundance: many; v_gene: TRBV4-3; d_gene: .; CDR3nt: TGCGCCAGCAGCCAAGATTATGGGTCGAACACTGAAGCTTTCTTT; CDR3aa: CASSQDYGSNTEAFF
j_gene: TRBJ2-7; abundance: once; v_gene: TRBV6-1; d_gene: TRBD1; CDR3nt: TGTGCCAGCAGCTTAACCCAGTCTGGGACAGGGGGTTCCCACGAGCAGTACTTC; CDR3aa: CASSLTQSGTGGSHEQYF
j_gene: TRBJ2-1; abundance: .; v_gene: TRBV2; d_gene: .; CDR3nt: TGTGCCTCGGGCCGGGGTAGGTCCTACAATGAGCAGTTCTTC; CDR3aa: CASGRGRSYNEQFF
j_gene: TRBJ1-5; abundance: .; v_gene: TRBV19; d_gene: .; CDR3nt: TGTGCCAGTAGCCTCAGTGAAAGGGGCAATCAGCCCCAGCATTTT; CDR3aa: CASSLSERGNQPQHF
j_gene: TRBJ1-6; abundance: .; v_gene: TRBV2; d_gene: TRBD1; CDR3nt: TGTGCCAGCAGTGAGGGGACAGGGAGTGATTCCTATAATTCACCCCTCCACTTT; CDR3aa: CASSEGTGSDSYNSPLHF
j_gene: TRBJ1-2; abundance: .; v_gene: TRBV29-1; d_gene: .; CDR3nt: TGCAGCGTTGTAGGACAAGCAGACTATGGCTACACCTTC; CDR3aa: CSVVGQADYGYTF
j_gene: TRBJ2-1; abundance: .; v_gene: TRBV20-1; d_gene: TRBD2; CDR3nt: TGCAGTGCTAGAACGGGTAGCGGGGGGCACAATGAGCAGTTCTTC; CDR3aa: CSARTGSGGHNEQFF
j_gene: TRBJ2-1; abundance: .; v_gene: TRBV15; d_gene: TRBD2; CDR3nt: TGTGCCAGCAGTGAACGGACTAGCGCTCAGCAGTTCTTC; CDR3aa: CASSERTSAQQFF
j_gene: TRBJ2-3; abundance: .; v_gene: TRBV24-1; d_gene: TRBD2; CDR3nt: TGTGCCACCAGTGACTCGGGACTAGCGGGGGTCTCAGATACGCAGTATTTT; CDR3aa: CATSDSGLAGVSDTQYF
j_gene: TRBJ2-3; abundance: .; v_gene: TRBV24-1; d_gene: .; CDR3nt: TGTGCCACCAGTGATGCGGGACGCACAGATACGCAGTATTTT; CDR3aa: CATSDAGRTDTQYF
j_gene: TRBJ1-6; abundance: .; v_gene: TRBV19; d_gene: .; CDR3nt: TGTGCCAGTAGTAACTTGGGCGGCCTAGGATCACCCCTCCACTTT; CDR3aa: CASSNLGGLGSPLHF
j_gene: TRBJ1-5; abundance: .; v_gene: TRBV6-1; d_gene: .; CDR3nt: TGTGCCAGCAGTGACACGTACGGGCCTCAGCCCCAGCATTTT; CDR3aa: CASSDTYGPQPQHF
j_gene: TRBJ2-5; abundance: many; v_gene: TRBV9; d_gene: TRBD2; CDR3nt: TGTGCCAGCAGCAAAAGCGGGGGTCAAGAGACCCAGTACTTC; CDR3aa: CASSKSGGQETQYF
j_gene: TRBJ2-3; abundance: many; v_gene: TRBV27; d_gene: .; CDR3nt: TGTGCCAGCAGTTTATCGTGGGGGCCAGATACGCAGTATTTT; CDR3aa: CASSLSWGPDTQYF
j_gene: TRBJ1-6; abundance: many; v_gene: TRBV6-5; d_gene: .; CDR3nt: TGTGCCAGCAGTTACTCGGGAAATGATAATTCACCCCTCCACTTT; CDR3aa: CASSYSGNDNSPLHF
j_gene: TRBJ2-1; abundance: .; v_gene: TRBV25-1; d_gene: TRBD1; CDR3nt: TGTGCCAGCAGTGAACTCCCCCGGACAGGGTCTGCGACCAATGAGCAGTTCTTC; CDR3aa: CASSELPRTGSATNEQFF
j_gene: TRBJ2-1; abundance: .; v_gene: TRBV10-3; d_gene: TRBD2; CDR3nt: TGTGCCATCAGTGAGCCCCGGGGGGACAATGAGCAGTTCTTC; CDR3aa: CAISEPRGDNEQFF
j_gene: TRBJ2-2; abundance: many; v_gene: TRBV7-2; d_gene: .; CDR3nt: TGTGCCAGCAGCTTAACAGGGACCGGGGAGCTGTTTTTT; CDR3aa: CASSLTGTGELFF
j_gene: TRBJ1-1; abundance: many; v_gene: TRBV6-6; d_gene: TRBD1; CDR3nt: TGTGCCACGGACAGGTCCGACACTGAAGCTTTCTTT; CDR3aa: CATDRSDTEAFF
j_gene: TRBJ2-7; abundance: many; v_gene: TRBV27; d_gene: TRBD1; CDR3nt: TGTGCCAGCAGTTTTGGTACAGGGGGCAACTACGAGCAGTACTTC; CDR3aa: CASSFGTGGNYEQYF
j_gene: TRBJ2-2; abundance: many; v_gene: TRBV6-1; d_gene: TRBD1; CDR3nt: TGTGCCAGCAGTCCGGGACAGGGTGAACCCGGGGAGCTGTTTTTT; CDR3aa: CASSPGQGEPGELFF
j_gene: TRBJ2-7; abundance: .; v_gene: TRBV19; d_gene: .; CDR3nt: TGTGCCAGTAGTTCGGGGGCGGGGACCTACGAGCAGTACTTC; CDR3aa: CASSSGAGTYEQYF
j_gene: TRBJ1-1; abundance: many; v_gene: TRBV12-3/TRBV12-4; d_gene: TRBD1; CDR3nt: TGTGCCAGCACCACGACAGGGACCACTGAAGCTTTCTTT; CDR3aa: CASTTTGTTEAFF
j_gene: TRBJ1-6; abundance: .; v_gene: TRBV2; d_gene: .; CDR3nt: TGTGCCACCTGTGACTTATCCGGTAATTCACCCCTCCACTTT; CDR3aa: CATCDLSGNSPLHF
j_gene: TRBJ2-5; abundance: .; v_gene: TRBV2; d_gene: .; CDR3nt: TGTGCCAGCATCGGAGGTTCAAAAGAGACCCAGTACTTC; CDR3aa: CASIGGSKETQYF
j_gene: TRBJ1-2; abundance: many; v_gene: TRBV12-3/TRBV12-4; d_gene: .; CDR3nt: TGTGCCAGCAGTCCCCTCCGGGACATTTATGGCTACACCTTC; CDR3aa: CASSPLRDIYGYTF
j_gene: TRBJ2-1; abundance: many; v_gene: TRBV7-6; d_gene: .; CDR3nt: TGTGCCAGCAGCTTAACAGGACAGACCTACAATGAGCAGTTCTTC; CDR3aa: CASSLTGQTYNEQFF
j_gene: TRBJ1-3; abundance: many; v_gene: TRBV4-3; d_gene: .; CDR3nt: TGCGCCAGCAGCCAAGACTCAATAGACCGCCTCTCTGGAAACACCATATATTTT; CDR3aa: CASSQDSIDRLSGNTIYF
j_gene: TRBJ1-2; abundance: .; v_gene: TRBV20-1; d_gene: TRBD1; CDR3nt: TGCAGTGCTTTTCGTCAGGGGGCGGGGGGTGGCATATATGGCTACACCTTC; CDR3aa: CSAFRQGAGGGIYGYTF
j_gene: TRBJ2-1; abundance: .; v_gene: TRBV10-2; d_gene: .; CDR3nt: TGCGCCAGCAGTGAGACCACCCCACTTCTCCAAGGTGAGCAGTTCTTC; CDR3aa: CASSETTPLLQGEQFF
j_gene: TRBJ2-5; abundance: many; v_gene: TRBV27; d_gene: .; CDR3nt: TGTGCCAGCAGTCCGACTTGGGCGGGAGAGACCCAGTACTTC; CDR3aa: CASSPTWAGETQYF
j_gene: TRBJ1-2; abundance: .; v_gene: TRBV12-3/TRBV12-4; d_gene: TRBD1; CDR3nt: TGTGCCAGCAGTAGGACAGGGGGCGCATTTCTTTCTGGTGGCTACACCTTC; CDR3aa: CASSRTGGAFLSGGYTF
j_gene: TRBJ1-4; abundance: many; v_gene: TRBV5-6; d_gene: TRBD1; CDR3nt: TGTGCCAGCAGCGTGGGGGCTGGGACAGTGAATGAAAAACTGTTTTTT; CDR3aa: CASSVGAGTVNEKLFF
j_gene: TRBJ1-2; abundance: few; v_gene: TRBV15; d_gene: .; CDR3nt: TGTGCCACCAGCAGGGGGCGGGGCGTAAACTATGGCTACACCTTC; CDR3aa: CATSRGRGVNYGYTF
j_gene: TRBJ2-2; abundance: .; v_gene: TRBV10-3; d_gene: TRBD1; CDR3nt: TGTGCCATCAGGCCGGGACAGGGCCACGGGGAGCTGTTTTTT; CDR3aa: CAIRPGQGHGELFF
j_gene: TRBJ2-3; abundance: many; v_gene: TRBV12-3/TRBV12-4; d_gene: .; CDR3nt: TGTGCCAGCAGTTTGGGGGGCCACACAGATACGCAGTATTTT; CDR3aa: CASSLGGHTDTQYF
j_gene: TRBJ2-3; abundance: .; v_gene: TRBV20-1; d_gene: .; CDR3nt: TGCAGTGGTTTGGTCACGAGCACAGATACGCAGTATTTT; CDR3aa: CSGLVTSTDTQYF
j_gene: TRBJ2-5; abundance: .; v_gene: TRBV25-1; d_gene: TRBD2; CDR3nt: TGTGCCAGCAGTCCTGTTCCGGGACTAGCTTCAGAGACCCAGTACTTC; CDR3aa: CASSPVPGLASETQYF
j_gene: TRBJ2-7; abundance: once; v_gene: TRBV10-1; d_gene: .; CDR3nt: TGCGCCAGCATCCGTCAGAGGGGGTTTTGCGAGCAGTACTTC; CDR3aa: CASIRQRGFCEQYF
j_gene: TRBJ1-2; abundance: .; v_gene: TRBV29-1; d_gene: TRBD1; CDR3nt: TGCAGCGTTGAAGATCCTAACCCGGGACAGGGCTATGGCTACACCTTC; CDR3aa: CSVEDPNPGQGYGYTF
j_gene: TRBJ2-2; abundance: .; v_gene: TRBV11-2; d_gene: TRBD1; CDR3nt: TGTGCCAGCAGCTTAACCGGGACAGAGTATACCGGGGAGCTGTTTTTT; CDR3aa: CASSLTGTEYTGELFF
j_gene: TRBJ1-2; abundance: .; v_gene: TRBV29-1; d_gene: TRBD1; CDR3nt: TGCAGCGTTGAAGCCCCGTCGGGACAGTATGGCTACACCTTC; CDR3aa: CSVEAPSGQYGYTF
j_gene: TRBJ2-5; abundance: .; v_gene: TRBV5-1; d_gene: .; CDR3nt: TGCGCCAGCAGCGCACTACAGGGTTACCAAGAGACCCAGTACTTC; CDR3aa: CASSALQGYQETQYF
j_gene: TRBJ2-3; abundance: few; v_gene: TRBV27; d_gene: .; CDR3nt: TGTGCCAGCAGTTTAATGGTGGCTAGCACTTTGGATACGCAGTATTTT; CDR3aa: CASSLMVASTLDTQYF
j_gene: TRBJ2-3; abundance: once; v_gene: TRBV19; d_gene: .; CDR3nt: TGTGCCAGTAGTATCGGACTCATTGCCCGCACAGATACGCAGTATTTT; CDR3aa: CASSIGLIARTDTQYF
j_gene: TRBJ1-2; abundance: .; v_gene: TRBV7-2; d_gene: TRBD1; CDR3nt: TGTGCCAGCAGCCCGGACAGGAGGGGCTACACCTTC; CDR3aa: CASSPDRRGYTF
j_gene: TRBJ1-2; abundance: .; v_gene: TRBV10-3; d_gene: TRBD1; CDR3nt: TGTGCCATCAGTGCCGGGACAGGCTATGGCTACACCTTC; CDR3aa: CAISAGTGYGYTF
j_gene: TRBJ1-2; abundance: .; v_gene: TRBV29-1; d_gene: .; CDR3nt: TGCAGCGTTGATCCTGGTTATGGCTACACCTTC; CDR3aa: CSVDPGYGYTF
j_gene: TRBJ1-3; abundance: once; v_gene: TRBV2; d_gene: .; CDR3nt: TGTGCCAGCACTGATCCCCCCACGGGGTTCTCTGGAAACACCTTATATTTT; CDR3aa: CASTDPPTGFSGNTLYF
j_gene: TRBJ2-1; abundance: once; v_gene: TRBV7-6; d_gene: TRBD2; CDR3nt: TGTGCCAGCAGCTTATCAGGCGGGGGGGCCCACAATGAGCAGTTCTTC; CDR3aa: CASSLSGGGAHNEQFF
j_gene: TRBJ2-5; abundance: medium-sized; v_gene: TRBV2; d_gene: TRBD1; CDR3nt: TGTGCCAGCAGTGAGTGGACAGGGGGAGGAGAGACCCAGTACTTC; CDR3aa: CASSEWTGGGETQYF
j_gene: TRBJ2-5; abundance: many; v_gene: TRBV7-3; d_gene: .; CDR3nt: TGTGCCAGCAGCTCGGACTCCCAAGAGACCCAGTACTTC; CDR3aa: CASSSDSQETQYF